Below, 6 T cell receptor beta chains from the same sample are listed, as sequenced in a study of T cells in Graves' hyperthyroidism and ophthalmopathy. The CDR3 regions of TCR beta were amplified from RNA transcripts. In the first-round RT-PCR of the TCR CDR3, the HTBI primer set was used. TCRdb passed the multiplex PCR reads through MiXCR, listing each CDR3 protein once. The sample lists 500,000 to 550,000 distinct CDR3 sequences; about a fifth were seen once. The specimen was blood. The receptors here all came from a man aged 18-30 years with Graves' hyperthyroidism.

The rearrangement uses TRBV11-2 and TRBJ2-7; D gene unclear. The CDR3 contains 13 residues. The V gene's germline CDR1 is SGHAT and CDR2 FQNNGV. Between the trimmed V and J ends, which lost 5 bases and 3 bases, there was a span of 11 bases. The chain's CDR3 is CASSPDGGYEQYF. The CDR3 region has the DNA TGTGCCAGCAGCCCCGACGGTGGCTACGAGCAGTACTTC.

This clonotype was detected ten times or more. The chain joins TRBV6-2 or TRBV6-3 to TRBJ1-5; tentatively, D is TRBD1 (5 bases). The length of the CDR3 is 14 residues. Trimming removed 5 bases at V and 7 bases at J, with 15 bases between. CDR1 and CDR2 from the germline V gene are MNHEY and SVGEGT. The CDR3 reads CASSRSLGPQPQHF. The CDR3 DNA sequence: TGTGCCAGCAGTCGATCCCTGGGGCCGCAGCCCCAGCATTTT.

There are many counts of this clonotype. The V and J genes are TRBV30 and TRBJ1-5; D gene uncertain. This CDR3 is built from 13 residues. Looked up from germline, CDR1 is GTSNPN and CDR2 is SVGIG (reference sequence). The germline V and J ends were trimmed by 1 base and 5 bases, with 9 bases remaining between them. CDR3 protein: CAWSAQDDQPQHF. CDR3 DNA: TGTGCCTGGAGTGCGCAAGATGATCAGCCCCAGCATTTT.

The V and J genes are TRBV5-1 and TRBJ1-5; D call uncertain. The CDR3 is made up of 13 amino acids. CDR1 SGHRS and CDR2 YFSETQ come from the germline V gene. Trimming left V 5 bases short and J 7 bases short, with 13 bases between. The CDR3 is CASSSEGSQPQHF. The CDR3 DNA sequence: TGCGCCAGCAGTTCTGAAGGAAGCCAGCCCCAGCATTTT.

V and J are TRBV6-1 and TRBJ2-3; D is unresolved. The V gene lost 6 bases and the J gene lost 0 bases, with 13 bases spanning the gap. Germline CDR1 and CDR2: MNHNS and SASEGT. This CDR3 spans 15 amino acids. The DNA of the CDR3 is TGTGCCAGCAGGGTACAGTCCCCTAGCACAGATACGCAGTATTTT. Translation: CASRVQSPSTDTQYF.

The gene calls are TRBV28 and TRBJ1-5, with 9 bases aligning to TRBD1. Per the germline V gene, CDR1 is MDHEN and CDR2 is SYDVKM. Trimming at V came to 0 bases and at J to 3 bases, leaving 3 bases not matched to a gene. CDR3 length equals 16 residues. CDR3 sequence: CASSLWGQGNNQPQHF. The CDR3 coding sequence is TGTGCCAGCAGTTTATGGGGACAGGGAAACAATCAGCCCCAGCATTTT. Based on the CDR3 plus reference TRBV28 and TRBJ1-5, the full variable domain is DVKVTQSSRYLVKRTGEKVFLECVQDMDHENMFWYRQDPGLGLRLIYFSYDVKMKEKGDIPEGYSVSREKKERFSLILESASTNQTSMYLCASSLWGQGNNQPQHFGDGTRLSIL.